Below are 13 T cell receptor beta chains sequenced from a single sample in a study of cytomegalovirus exposure and HLA in healthy donors. The study ran its PCR with 60 Vbeta and 13 Jbeta primers. TCRdb keeps only in-frame clones here, not all; method: immunoSEQ multiplex PCR. The sample has over 150,000 clones; under 85% are singletons. The specimen was PBMCs. The receptors come from a male donor in good health and CMV-seronegative.

The chain uses TRBV4-1 and TRBJ2-7; 8 bases line up with TRBD1. Looked up from germline, CDR1 is MGHRA and CDR2 is YSYEKL. The CDR3 totals 15 residues. Trimming at V came to 0 bases and at J to 6 bases, leaving 7 bases not matched to a gene. CDR3 in amino acids: CASSQDLPGGVEQYF. CDR3 DNA: TGCGCCAGCAGCCAAGATCTGCCAGGGGGCGTCGAGCAGTACTTC.

The chain joins TRBV7-9 to TRBJ2-5; 8 nucleotides line up with TRBD2. In germline, CDR1 is SEHNR, CDR2 FQNEAQ (reference sequence). This CDR3 spans 14 amino acids. The V segment lost 5 bases and the J segment 4 bases; nucleotides outside the gene matches: 6. CDR3 sequence reads: CASSRSSGAETQYF. CDR3 coding DNA: TGTGCCAGCAGCCGTAGTAGCGGGGCAGAGACCCAGTACTTC.

CDR3 nucleotide sequence: TGTGCCAGTAGTCGCGGGACAGGGGCGAATCAGCCCCAGCATTTT. Translation gives CASSRGTGANQPQHF. The rearrangement uses TRBV19 and TRBJ1-5; TRBD1 matches at 10 bases. The V gene's germline CDR1 is LNHDA and CDR2 SQIVND (reference sequence). The CDR3 spans 15 residues. After removal of 5 bases from V and 4 bases from J, the junction contained 5 bases not matched to a gene.

The chain recombines TRBV5-1 with TRBJ2-5; D not certain. Trimming left V 6 bases short and J 5 bases short, with 8 bases between. This CDR3 has 11 residues. CDR1 is SGHRS and CDR2 is YFSETQ in the germline V gene. CDR3 residues: CASTLRETQYF. The CDR3 nucleotides are TGCGCCAGCACCCTCCGGGAGACCCAGTACTTC.

This clone was detected a few times. The rearrangement uses TRBV4-1 and TRBJ2-7; 13 positions match TRBD2. J lost 6 bases, V lost 4 bases, and 12 bases had no gene match. From germline, CDR1 is MGHRA and CDR2 YSYEKL. The CDR3 loop spans 17 amino acids. The DNA of the CDR3 is TGCGCCAGCAGCCCAAGCGGACTAGCGGGAGAACCCTCCGAGCAGTACTTC. This translates into CASSPSGLAGEPSEQYF.

CDR3 sequence: CASSRQEINEKLFF. The CDR3 nucleotides are TGTGCCAGCAGCAGACAGGAGATAAATGAAAAACTGTTTTTT. V is TRBV7-2 and J is TRBJ1-4, with D tentatively TRBD1 (6 bases). CDR3 length: 14 amino acids. Trimming shortened V by 5 bases and J by 5 bases, and 12 bases separated the two germline ends. Germline CDR1 SGHTA, CDR2 FQGNSA.

The chain employs TRBV7-9 and TRBJ1-5, with D possibly being TRBD1 (6 bases). From germline, CDR1 is SEHNR and CDR2 FQNEAQ (reference sequence). V was trimmed by 3 bases and J by 3 bases, leaving 12 bases between them. The CDR3 sequence is 15 residues long. The CDR3, as DNA: TGTGCCAGCAGCTTCGGCAGGGGATACAATCAGCCCCAGCATTTT. Protein sequence: CASSFGRGYNQPQHF.

The DNA for the CDR3 is TGCGCCAGCAGCCGCGGGCGGAGGCCGAACACCGGGGAGCTGTTTTTT. Its translation is CASSRGRRPNTGELFF. The chain links TRBV4-3 to TRBJ2-2; tentative D call: TRBD2 (5 bases). The CDR3 runs 16 residues. The germline gives CDR1 LGHNA, CDR2 YSLEER. V lost 4 bases to trimming and J lost 0 bases, with 12 bases between them.

The V call is TRBV30, the J call TRBJ2-3, with TRBD2 identical over 13 bases. Germline CDR1 is GTSNPN and CDR2 is SVGIG (reference sequence). Trimming took 2 bases from V and 5 from J; bases not matched to a gene: 4. This CDR3 has 15 residues. The CDR3 DNA reads TGTGCCTGGAGTCGGACTAGCGGGAGTGGAGATACGCAGTATTTT. It is translated as CAWSRTSGSGDTQYF.

The V and J genes are TRBV7-8 and TRBJ2-3; no clear D gene. CDR1 SGHVS and CDR2 FQNEAQ come from the germline V gene. V lost 4 bases and J 0 bases, leaving 11 bases between the germline ends. The CDR3 runs to 15 residues. CDR3 sequence: CASSSQISSTDTQYF. The CDR3 nucleotides read TGTGCCAGCAGCTCCCAGATATCCAGCACAGATACGCAGTATTTT.

The gene calls are TRBV28 and TRBJ1-5; D not certain. From germline, CDR1 is MDHEN and CDR2 SYDVKM. V was cut by 3 bases and J by 6 bases, with 9 bases left in between. The CDR3 has 13 amino acids. CDR3 loop: CASSFVGVQPQHF. The CDR3 DNA is TGTGCCAGCAGTTTTGTTGGAGTTCAGCCCCAGCATTTT. The full variable domain, completed using reference TRBV28 and TRBJ1-5, is DVKVTQSSRYLVKRTGEKVFLECVQDMDHENMFWYRQDPGLGLRLIYFSYDVKMKEKGDIPEGYSVSREKKERFSLILESASTNQTSMYLCASSFVGVQPQHFGDGTRLSIL.

The rearrangement joins TRBV6-6 to TRBJ1-5, with TRBD1 as a possible D gene (5 bases). CDR3 length: 15 residues. The germline V gene has CDR1 MNHNY and CDR2 SVGAGI (reference sequence). V lost 7 bases and J lost 0, with 13 bases in between. The CDR3 nucleotides read TGTGCCAGCACTCCAGGACAATATAGCAATCAGCCCCAGCATTTT. This translates into CASTPGQYSNQPQHF.

The rearrangement uses TRBV28 and TRBJ1-2; perhaps TRBD1 as D (5 bases). The germline V gene encodes CDR1 MDHEN and CDR2 SYDVKM. CDR3 length: 14 residues. Trimming cost V 5 bases and J 4 bases, with 14 bases left between them. The CDR3 here is CASSTVGGAYGYTF. DNA for the CDR3: TGTGCCAGCAGTACTGTTGGAGGGGCCTATGGCTACACCTTC.